This TCR beta chain is from a study of human T cells and chemical hapten exposure. Whole-study context: An approximately 2 cm by approximately 2 cm inner upper arm patch received 2% DPC for sensitization.

The library put unique molecular identifiers onto individual cDNA molecules. TCRdb passed the RACE reads through MiXCR, listing each CDR3 protein once. Among 180,000 or so distinct CDR3 sequences listed, around 15% were seen once. This CDR3 is 14 amino acids long. Germline loops: CDR1 SGHRS, CDR2 YFSETQ. V lost 4 bases, J lost 5 bases, and 12 bases lay in between. The time point: patch test 1, 2 weeks after DPC sensitization. Specified treatment: therapeutic diphenylcyclopropenone sensitization with weekly scalp DPC. General study results and limits: Having alopecia, donors may respond immunologically unlike healthy people. Sensitization with DPC brought no change to TCRs above 1 in 1000 in frequency.

In the case of this clonotype: Antigen unknown.

The clonotype comes from a woman in her 30s with alopecia areata. Some clones in this sample may be carry-over from other donors' samples. This chain joins TRBV5-1 and TRBJ1-4; a weak D match, TRBD1 (5 bases). Specimen: whole blood, collected in connection with sensitization to the hapten diphenylcyclopropenone (DPC). This chain's CDR3 is CASSTGTRNEKLFF. The CDR3 nucleotides are TGCGCCAGCAGCACCGGGACGAGGAATGAAAAACTGTTTTTT.